This T cell receptor beta chain comes out of a study of cytomegalovirus exposure and HLA in healthy donors. Study at large: In a previous analysis, 120 million or so unique TCR beta sequences were found from some 180 million T cells. Study conclusions and caveats: An analysis done earlier found most TCR beta V segments productive about 87% or about 30% of the time. Association of a missense DCLRE1C variant with TCR beta V- and J-gene trimming was reported in a later analysis. Cytomegalovirus association was listed for 150 to 200 TCR beta chains.

Worth noting for this clone: No antigen is known for it.

Germline V lookup: CDR1 SQVTM, CDR2 ANQGSEA. This CDR3 has 12 amino acids. V was shortened by 4 bases and J by 0 bases, with 5 bases between the two germline ends. PCR employed 60 Vbeta and 13 Jbeta primers. The repertoire was sequenced with immunoSEQ multiplex PCR; TCRdb's copy has only in-frame clones and lacks some. This table has 150,000 or so clones, approximately 81% appearing once. This clonotype was obtained from a man in his late teens or twenties in good health and CMV-seronegative. The chain is built from TRBV29-1 and TRBJ2-3; no reliable D call. Sequences were obtained from PBMCs. CDR3 loop: CSVASSTDTQYF. The CDR3 region has the DNA TGCAGCGTTGCCTCTAGCACAGATACGCAGTATTTT.